Below are 22 T cell receptor beta chains sequenced from a single sample in a study of glioma-infiltrating T cells after dendritic cell vaccination. The protocol was immunoSEQ multiplex PCR, while the TCRdb copy is restricted to in-frame clones and leaves out a portion. The table lists more than 55,000 clones, over 75% of them singletons. Specified time point: after dendritic cell vaccination, including at tumor progression/relapse. The starting material was blood, obtained after dendritic cell vaccination. Receptors were obtained from a human donor with glioblastoma.

The J gene is TRBJ2-7, the V gene TRBV7-3; TRBD1 matches 7 bases. CDR1 is SGHTA, CDR2 FQGTGA, per germline. There are 14 residues in the CDR3. The V gene end was trimmed by 5 bases and the J gene end by 8 bases; junction bases not matched to a gene: 12. The CDR3 coding sequence is TGTGCCAGCAGCCCGTCCCGGGACAGCTTAAAGCAGTACTTC. Translating gives CASSPSRDSLKQYF.

V is TRBV10-2 and J is TRBJ2-5; TRBD1 matches 10 bases. There are 16 residues in the CDR3. The J segment lost 3 bases and the V segment lost 3 bases, leaving 7 bases of the junction unmatched. The germline V gene has CDR1 WSHSY and CDR2 SAAADI. CDR3 amino acids: CASSDLGTGEKETQYF. The CDR3 region has the DNA TGCGCCAGCAGTGATCTGGGGACAGGGGAGAAAGAGACCCAGTACTTC.

The CDR3 nucleotides are TGTGCCAGCAAACCGGGACAAAATAATGAAAAACTGTTTTTT. This encodes CASKPGQNNEKLFF. The V call is TRBV6-6, the J call TRBJ1-4, with a tentative D call TRBD1 (6 bases). Trimming pared 7 bases from V and 4 bases from J, leaving 13 bases between. The CDR3 has 14 residues. Germline V gene lookup returns CDR1 MNHNY and CDR2 SVGAGI (reference sequence).

This sequence joins TRBV6-5 and TRBJ1-2, with D possibly TRBD1 on 6 matching bases. The CDR3 is made up of 16 amino acids. In germline, CDR1 is MNHEY, CDR2 SVGAGI. The V gene lost 4 bases and the J gene lost 3 bases, with 18 bases spanning the gap. The CDR3 DNA reads as TGTGCCAGCAGTTCCCCAATCCAGGGGCATCACTATGGCTACACCTTC. Protein: CASSSPIQGHHYGYTF.

The V and J genes are TRBV6-1 and TRBJ2-5, with TRBD1 matching 11 bases. The J call is doubtful: the DNA matches TRBJ2-7 better. The germline V gene has CDR1 MNHNS and CDR2 SASEGT. This CDR3 is built from 14 residues. The CDR3, as DNA: TGTGCCAGCCAGGACAGGGGGCTCTCCTACGAGCAGTACTTC. This codes for CASQDRGLSYEQYF.

This clone was seen just once. The chain combines TRBV4-3 with TRBJ1-2, with D possibly matching TRBD1 (5 bases). Trimming took 1 base from V and 6 from J, leaving 15 bases between them. The CDR3 runs to 15 residues. Germline V CDR1 and CDR2: LGHNA, YSLEER. This chain's CDR3 is CASSQGLGRKNGYTF. As DNA, the CDR3 is TGCGCCAGCAGCCAAGGGCTGGGGCGAAAGAATGGCTACACCTTC.

The rearrangement uses TRBV2 and TRBJ1-2; the match to TRBD1 covers 11 bases. CDR1 and CDR2 from the germline V gene are SNHLY and FYNNEI. Trimming removed 6 bases from V and 5 bases from J; junction bases left unmatched: 5. The CDR3 contains 14 residues. This chain's CDR3 is CASRPDRGQYGYTF. Written as DNA, the CDR3 is TGTGCCAGCAGACCGGACAGGGGGCAGTATGGCTACACCTTC.

The V gene is TRBV2, the J gene TRBJ2-7, with TRBD1 as a possible D gene (6 bases). CDR3 length equals 13 residues. Germline V gene lookup returns CDR1 SNHLY and CDR2 FYNNEI. Trimming shortened V by 6 bases and J by 1 base, and 10 bases separated the two germline ends. Here the CDR3 DNA reads TGTGCCAGCAGCGACAGGAAATCCTACGAGCAGTACTTC. It translates to CASSDRKSYEQYF.

The chain couples TRBV19 to TRBJ2-7, with 9 bases matching TRBD1. The trim removed 4 bases at V and 2 bases at J, leaving 6 bases unmatched. Looked up from germline, CDR1 is LNHDA and CDR2 is SQIVND (reference sequence). CDR3 length: 15 amino acids. CDR3 DNA: TGTGCCAGTAGTACTGGGACAGGGAGAACCTACGAGCAGTACTTC. The encoded protein is CASSTGTGRTYEQYF.

The V call is TRBV6-1, the J call TRBJ1-4, with 9 bases matching TRBD1. CDR3 length equals 17 residues. In germline, CDR1 is MNHNS, CDR2 SASEGT. V gave up 1 base and J gave up 8 bases; unmatched junction bases: 11. DNA of the CDR3: TGTGCCAGCAGTGAAGTCCACCAGGGACAGGGCGGGGAAAAACTGTTTTTT. Its translation is CASSEVHQGQGGEKLFF.

This chain connects TRBV4-1 to TRBJ2-7, with 7 positions matching TRBD2. CDR3 length equals 18 residues. CDR1 is MGHRA, CDR2 YSYEKL, per germline. V was pared by 4 bases and J by 0 bases, with 15 bases of the junction left unmatched. CDR3 protein: CASSRLIGAGQSSYEQYF. The CDR3 DNA is TGCGCCAGCAGCCGGCTGATTGGAGCGGGGCAAAGCTCCTACGAGCAGTACTTC.

A remark on this clone: Germline and junction disagree at one end, which may indicate a read error. The chain is built from TRBV5-4 and TRBJ1-3, with 7 nucleotides matching TRBD1. This CDR3 comprises 14 residues. Germline CDR1 SGHNT, CDR2 YYREEE (reference sequence). CDR3 sequence reads: CASSLTVPSDRWDF. CDR3 coding DNA: TGTGCCAGCAGCTTGACTGTCCCCTCGGACAGGTGGGATTTT.

CDR3 sequence: CASSPYGGEQYF. The CDR3 region has the DNA TGTGCCAGCAGTCCGTACGGGGGCGAGCAGTACTTC. The chain recombines TRBV27 with TRBJ2-7; perhaps TRBD2 as D (6 bases). The germline V gene has CDR1 MNHEY and CDR2 SMNVEV (reference sequence). Trimming shortened V by 5 bases and J by 6 bases, and 11 bases separated the two germline ends. This CDR3 has 12 residues.

The J gene is TRBJ1-1, the V gene TRBV6-5; the D gene is possibly TRBD1 (6 bases). V was cut by 6 bases and J by 6 bases, with 17 bases left in between. The CDR3 extends over 14 amino acids. Germline CDR1 MNHEY, CDR2 SVGAGI. CDR3 sequence: CASSSRGIPSEAFF. CDR3 DNA: TGTGCCAGCAGCTCCAGGGGAATTCCATCTGAAGCTTTCTTT.

In the case of this clone: Germline is not matched at one junction end, which may reflect a read error. The rearrangement joins TRBV5-4 to TRBJ1-1, with 7 bases aligning to TRBD1. Germline-derived CDR1 and CDR2 are SGHNT and YYREEE (reference sequence). CDR3 size: 18 residues. The CDR3 DNA is TGCGCCAGCAGCCAAGAATGGACAGGATCTTGGGTGAGCACTGAAGCTTTCTTT. Its protein product is CASSQEWTGSWVSTEAFF.

This chain connects TRBV5-1 to TRBJ1-6; D might be TRBD1 (6 bases). Trimming removed 0 bases from V and 8 bases from J, with 15 bases in between. Germline V gene data show CDR1 as SGHRS and CDR2 as YFSETQ. The CDR3 totals 16 residues. CDR3 sequence reads: CASSLEPGARYSPLHF. Here the CDR3 DNA reads TGCGCCAGCAGCTTGGAGCCAGGGGCCCGCTATTCACCCCTCCACTTT.

V and J are TRBV28 and TRBJ2-7; D is perhaps TRBD2 (5 bases). The CDR3 totals 13 residues. V dropped 7 bases and J dropped 0 bases, with 10 bases sitting between them. Per the germline V gene, CDR1 is MDHEN and CDR2 is SYDVKM. The CDR3 region has the DNA TGTGCCAGCAAGTTGGGGAGCTCCTACGAGCAGTACTTC. Translated, it gives CASKLGSSYEQYF. Variable domain in full (rest from reference TRBV28 and TRBJ2-7): DVKVTQSSRYLVKRTGEKVFLECVQDMDHENMFWYRQDPGLGLRLIYFSYDVKMKEKGDIPEGYSVSREKKERFSLILESASTNQTSMYLCASKLGSSYEQYFGPGTRLTVT.

The chain joins TRBV5-6 to TRBJ2-3; 9 bases align to TRBD1. The V and J ends lost 5 bases and 0 bases, in that order; junction bases with no gene match: 4. Germline V gives CDR1 SGHDT, CDR2 YYEEEE. This CDR3 contains 15 residues. The chain's CDR3 is CASSAGTGSTDTQYF. Written as DNA, the CDR3 is TGTGCCAGCAGTGCCGGGACAGGGAGCACAGATACGCAGTATTTT.

The rearrangement links TRBV15 to TRBJ2-7, with 7 bases matching TRBD1. Per germline, CDR1 LNHNV and CDR2 YYDKDF (reference sequence). The CDR3 has 16 residues. The trim removed 0 bases at V and 5 bases at J, leaving 10 bases unmatched. The chain's CDR3 is CATSRDQKTGLDEQYF. The CDR3 nucleotides read TGTGCCACCAGCAGAGATCAAAAGACAGGGCTGGACGAGCAGTACTTC. Complete variable domain (other parts from reference TRBV15 and TRBJ2-7): DAMVIQNPRYQVTQFGKPVTLSCSQTLNHNVMYWYQQKSSQAPKLLFHYYDKDFNNEADTPDNFQSRRPNTSFCFLDIRSPGLGDTAMYLCATSRDQKTGLDEQYFGPGTRLTVT.

The gene calls are TRBV5-1 and TRBJ1-2; D gene ambiguous. Germline V gives CDR1 SGHRS, CDR2 YFSETQ. This CDR3 spans 13 amino acids. Trimming removed 1 base from V and 5 bases from J, with 9 bases in between. CDR3 residues: CASSLSASYGYTF. For the CDR3, the DNA is TGCGCCAGCAGCTTGAGCGCATCGTATGGCTACACCTTC.

The chain links TRBV30 to TRBJ1-1; TRBD1 agrees at 12 bases. This CDR3 is 16 amino acids long. After removal of 0 bases from V and 0 bases from J, the junction contained 2 bases not matched to a gene. The V gene's germline CDR1 is GTSNPN and CDR2 SVGIG (reference sequence). Here the CDR3 DNA reads TGTGCCTGGAGTGTCGGGACAGGGGGCATGAACACTGAAGCTTTCTTT. This codes for CAWSVGTGGMNTEAFF.

The chain joins TRBV7-2 to TRBJ2-1; 8 bases are a match to TRBD1. Trimming cost V 5 bases and J 0 bases; bases outside gene matches: 9. This CDR3 comprises 17 residues. Germline V gives CDR1 SGHTA, CDR2 FQGNSA. The CDR3 DNA reads as TGTGCCAGCAGCGCAGACAGGGGACCCTTCTCCTACAATGAGCAGTTCTTC. This gives the protein CASSADRGPFSYNEQFF.